A few counts support the clone carrying this T cell receptor beta chain. The antigen is not known. The donors gave bone marrow, and they were healthy. The sample is drawn from a study of cytomegalovirus exposure and HLA in healthy donors. Whole-study context: Most donors, 81% of 398 genotyped, fell in the Caucasian-associated ancestry cluster. Points from the study as a whole: A later analysis linked a missense variant in DCLRE1C to the trimming of TCR beta V and J genes.

The CDR3 has 13 amino acids. Germline V gene data show CDR1 as MNHNY and CDR2 as SVGAGI (reference sequence). After removal of 8 bases from V and 4 bases from J, the junction contained 4 bases not matched to a gene. A multiplex PCR was run with 60 Vbeta primers and 13 Jbeta primers. Using immunoSEQ multiplex PCR, the repertoire was profiled, and TCRdb retains in-frame clones only, with some absent. In the table there are roughly 130,000 clones, more than 65% of which are singletons. The chain links TRBV6-6 to TRBJ1-3; 8 positions agree with TRBD1. This TCR was sampled from a woman between 18 and 29 years old in good health and CMV-seropositive. The sample comprised PBMCs. CDR3 amino acids: CASLDRAGNTIYF. CDR3 coding DNA: TGTGCCAGCCTGGACAGGGCGGGAAACACCATATATTTT.